This T cell receptor (beta chain) was sequenced during a study of T cell responses to AZD1222 COVID-19 vaccine. Study context: Second-dose recipients at about 4 or about 12 weeks were treated as one pooled group.

CDR1 is SGHRS and CDR2 is YFSETQ in the germline V gene. The CDR3 has 14 amino acids. V was cut by 2 bases and J by 4 bases, with 12 bases left in between. As to this clone: Its antigen is not identified.

Study-wide points: It was only 6 or 7 AZD1222 recipients who were seropositive at baseline. Distributed over spike, vaccine-associated CD4 TCRs predominated at 160-218 and 743-854. Nearly half of spike-specific TCRs reportedly target variant regions that are unmutated in the B.1.351 and B.1.1.7 variants.

The data were produced by immunoSEQ multiplex PCR, yet TCRdb's version contains in-frame clones alone and is incomplete. Seen here are around 110,000 clones, about 86% observed once, and the top ten hold around 9.9%. The sequences come from peripheral blood, collected on day 0 of AZD1222 vaccination. The chain links TRBV5-1 to TRBJ1-1; TRBD1 might be the D (6 bases). This clonotype was obtained from an adult in good health. This chain's CDR3 is CASSLQGGGTEAFF. Written as DNA, the CDR3 is TGCGCCAGCAGCTTACAGGGTGGGGGCACTGAAGCTTTCTTT.